These T cell receptor beta chains were read from a single sample in a study of PD-1 blockade in classical Hodgkin lymphoma. Assay: immunoSEQ multiplex PCR; the TCRdb copy retains only in-frame clones and omits some. The table lists about 24,000 clones, around 80% of them singletons. This material consisted of peripheral blood mononuclear cells (PBMCs), taken before the fourth cycle of nivolumab. All receptors derive from a human donor with classical Hodgkin lymphoma. CDR3s include the opening cysteine and the closing phenylalanine or tryptophan. A D gene is named only where the DNA matches it firmly. Clone size is not always given. Where it is, it says once, few, many or a class for expanded clones.

DNA	CDR3	V	D	size	J
TGTGCCAGCAGCCCAAAGGAACAGGGAGGAACTTCACCCCTCCACTTT	CASSPKEQGGTSPLHF	TRBV5-4	NA	once	TRBJ1-6
TGTGCCAGCAGCTTGGAGGGCTACACCTTC	CASSLEGYTF	TRBV5-4	NA	NA	TRBJ1-2
TGTGCCAGCAGCTTGTGGGCAGTAAGGGAGGAGACCCAGTACTTC	CASSLWAVREETQYF	TRBV11-2	NA	NA	TRBJ2-5
TGTGCCAGCTCTGAGACGGCTTACGAGCAGTACTTC	CASSETAYEQYF	TRBV2	NA	NA	TRBJ2-7
TGTGCCAGCAGCGGTAGGGCCCAGCGGGAGAAGGTCACAGATACGCAGTATTTT	CASSGRAQREKVTDTQYF	TRBV9	TRBD2	NA	TRBJ2-3
TGTGCCAGCAGTTATCTGGGCCAGGGCAAAAACATTCAGTACTTC	CASSYLGQGKNIQYF	TRBV6-5	NA	NA	TRBJ2-4
TGTGCCAGCAGCATGACAAGTACTGGCTACAATGAGCAGTTCTTC	CASSMTSTGYNEQFF	TRBV9	NA	few	TRBJ2-1
TGCGCCAGCAGCTTCTCCGACAGAAGCTACGAGCAGTACTTC	CASSFSDRSYEQYF	TRBV5-1	NA	NA	TRBJ2-7
TGCGCCAGCAGCCAAGGGGGCGGGGCTAGCGGGACGAGCTCCTACAATGAGCAGTTCTTC	CASSQGGGASGTSSYNEQFF	TRBV4-1	TRBD2	NA	TRBJ2-1
TGTGCCAGCAGCTTCGAGAGCCGGGACAGGGCTTTATACGAGCAGTACTTC	CASSFESRDRALYEQYF	TRBV11-3	TRBD1	NA	TRBJ2-7
TGCGCCAGCAGCCGGGGGCCCGCCAGCTCTGGGGCCAACGTCCTGACTTTC	CASSRGPASSGANVLTF	TRBV4-3	NA	once	TRBJ2-6
TGTGCCAGCAGACGCCAGGGAGCCTCCTACGAGCAGTACTTC	CASRRQGASYEQYF	TRBV6-6	NA	NA	TRBJ2-7
TGTGCCAGCAGCTTAGAGGGGGCGGGCACCGGGGAGCTGTTTTTT	CASSLEGAGTGELFF	TRBV7-7	TRBD1	few	TRBJ2-2
TGTGCCAGCAGCCCCAATCGGGGCCGGGAGACCCAGTACTTC	CASSPNRGRETQYF	TRBV2	NA	NA	TRBJ2-5
TGTGCCAGCACCCGGGGGGTAGCGGGAACCAACGAGCAGTACTTC	CASTRGVAGTNEQYF	TRBV27	TRBD2	few	TRBJ2-7
TGTGCCAGCAGTTTAACGGGGGGCCTGAATACTGAAGCTTTCTTT	CASSLTGGLNTEAFF	TRBV27	NA	NA	TRBJ1-1
TGTGCCAGCAGTTACCTGGGGGATCGGGAGACCCAGTACTTC	CASSYLGDRETQYF	TRBV6-5	NA	few	TRBJ2-5
TGTGCCAGCTGGAGCGGGAGAAGGTACACCGGGGAGCTGTTTTTT	CASWSGRRYTGELFF	TRBV28	TRBD2	NA	TRBJ2-2
TGCGCCAGCAGCTTGGCCGTATTCCCCTACTATGGCTACACCTTC	CASSLAVFPYYGYTF	TRBV5-1	NA	NA	TRBJ1-2
TGTGCCAGCAGTTACCGGGAGGGCCCTCAGGAGCAGTACTTC	CASSYREGPQEQYF	TRBV6-6	TRBD2	NA	TRBJ2-7
TGTGCCACCAGCAGGGACAGGAACAGGAATACGCAGTATTTT	CATSRDRNRNTQYF	TRBV15	TRBD1	NA	TRBJ2-3
TGTGCCAGCAGCTCCGGGACAGGGGCTTTTATTCGCGAGCAGTACTTC	CASSSGTGAFIREQYF	TRBV7-8	TRBD1	NA	TRBJ2-7
TGTGCCAGCAGGGCCGGGACAGGGGATTGGCAGCCCCAGCATTTT	CASRAGTGDWQPQHF	TRBV6-1	TRBD1	NA	TRBJ1-5
TGTGCCAGCAGTGACAGGGTTGCCCCCTACGAGCAGTACTTC	CASSDRVAPYEQYF	TRBV11-3	TRBD1	NA	TRBJ2-7
TGTGCCAGCAGCGGGGGGACAGTAGCTAACTATGGCTACACCTTC	CASSGGTVANYGYTF	TRBV5-5	TRBD1	NA	TRBJ1-2